The 27 T cell receptor beta chains below were found in one sample sequenced in a study of molecular identifiers for immune sequencing clone quantification. TCRdb re-called the PCR reads with MiXCR, one entry per CDR3 protein. The repertoire holds around 100,000 distinct CDR3 sequences, with roughly 34% as singletons. Sequences were obtained from naive CD8+ T cells from blood, with Jurkat cell RNA spiked in. Subset: FACS-sorted CD8+CD4-CCR7+CD45RA+ naive T cells. The receptors come from a human donor in good health. Some libraries in this study had Jurkat cell RNA spiked in.

This clonotype was seen ten or more times. V usage is TRBV5-1 and J usage is TRBJ2-1; 7 bases line up with TRBD1. From germline, CDR1 is SGHRS and CDR2 YFSETQ. The CDR3 runs 12 residues. The V segment lost 4 bases and the J segment 9 bases; nucleotides outside the gene matches: 4. DNA for the CDR3: TGCGCCAGCAGCCAGGGGACAGTTGAGCAGTTCTTC. Residues: CASSQGTVEQFF.

Written as DNA, the CDR3 is TGTGCCAGCAGCCACTGGTACGGAGGGCTGGATACGCAGTATTTT. Protein: CASSHWYGGLDTQYF. The chain uses TRBV14 and TRBJ2-3, with D perhaps matching TRBD2 (6 bases). Germline assignment: CDR1 SGHDN and CDR2 FVKESK. The CDR3 is 15 amino acids. V lost 3 bases to trimming and J lost 6 bases, with 16 bases between them.

Comment on this clonotype: This clone may be a read error of a much larger clone one base away. This CDR3 is missing its conserved last phenylalanine or tryptophan, likely due to a read error. The gene calls are TRBV7-2 and TRBJ1-6; unclear D gene. CDR3 length: 16 amino acids. V shed 3 bases and J shed 0 bases, with 9 bases lying between them. The germline gives CDR1 SGHTA, CDR2 FQGNSA. In DNA, the CDR3 is TGTGCCAGCAGCTTTTTGCCGAACTCCTATAATTCACCCCTCCACTAT. Its protein is CASSFLPNSYNSPLHY.

About this clonotype: A much more abundant neighbour one base away suggests this may be a read error. The CDR3 does not end in the conserved phenylalanine or tryptophan, so this is likely a read error. The chain couples TRBV9 to TRBJ1-4; D is uncertain. The V and J ends lost 3 bases and 0 bases respectively, with 15 bases between them. CDR3 length: 17 amino acids. Germline-derived CDR1 and CDR2 are SGDLS and YYNGEE. DNA for the CDR3: TGTGCCAGCAGCGGAGGGCCCGGCCTTTCAACTAATGAAAAACTGTTTCTT. As protein: CASSGGPGLSTNEKLFL.

The chain has TRBV29-1 and TRBJ1-4; 9 bases match TRBD1. This CDR3 comprises 13 residues. CDR1 is SQVTM and CDR2 is ANQGSEA in the germline V gene. Trimming took 5 bases from V and 7 from J; bases not matched to a gene: 5. CDR3 in amino acids: CSVYRGRVEKLFF. CDR3 bases: TGCAGCGTTTACAGGGGGCGAGTTGAAAAACTGTTTTTT.

The chain is built from TRBV4-3 and TRBJ1-1, with D uncertain. Germline V gene sequence: CDR1 LGHNA, CDR2 YSLEER. Trimming pared 2 bases from V and 1 base from J, leaving 11 bases between. The CDR3 sequence is 15 residues long. The CDR3: CASSQHISANTEAFF. In nucleotides, the CDR3 is TGCGCCAGCAGCCAACATATAAGTGCGAACACTGAAGCTTTCTTT.

This clonotype came up a few times. The CDR3 coding sequence is TGTGCCAGCAGCTACCGGAGTTTTGAGCAGTTCTTC. Protein: CASSYRSFEQFF. The V call is TRBV7-9, the J call TRBJ2-1; unclear D gene. The CDR3 extends over 12 amino acids. V lost 4 bases, J lost 9 bases, and 10 bases lay in between. Per the germline V gene, CDR1 is SEHNR and CDR2 is FQNEAQ (reference sequence). The full variable domain, its missing parts supplied by reference TRBV7-9 and TRBJ2-1, is DTGVSQNPRHKITKRGQNVTFRCDPISEHNRLYWYRQTLGQGPEFLTYFQNEAQLEKSRLLSDRFSAERPKGSFSTLEIQRTEQGDSAMYLCASSYRSFEQFFGPGTRLTVL.

This clonotype was seen more than once but under ten times. The chain employs TRBV6-6 and TRBJ1-5; D may be TRBD1 (6 bases). This CDR3 has 16 residues. Germline V lookup: CDR1 MNHNY, CDR2 SVGAGI (reference sequence). V lost 2 bases to trimming and J lost 9 bases, with 20 bases between them. The chain's CDR3 is CASSYTQQGRGGPQHF. DNA of the CDR3: TGTGCCAGCAGTTACACACAACAGGGCAGAGGGGGGCCCCAGCATTTT.

The sample holds many counts of this clonotype. The gene calls are TRBV7-9 and TRBJ2-5, with a possible D match to TRBD1 (8 bases). Trimming pared 3 bases from V and 4 bases from J, leaving 15 bases between. Germline loops: CDR1 SEHNR, CDR2 FQNEAQ (reference sequence). The CDR3 runs to 15 residues. CDR3 DNA: TGTGCCAGCAGCTTGCATACAGGGGGGGTAGAGACCCAGTACTTC. This gives the protein CASSLHTGGVETQYF.

Only a few counts were recorded for this clonotype. V and J are TRBV7-8 and TRBJ1-4, with D perhaps matching TRBD1 (6 bases). V dropped 1 base and J dropped 8 bases, with 14 bases sitting between them. Germline-derived CDR1 and CDR2 are SGHVS and FQNEAQ. The CDR3 has 15 residues. The CDR3 DNA reads as TGTGCCAGCAGCTTAGACAGGGTGATTCGGGAAAAACTGTTTTTT. It translates to CASSLDRVIREKLFF.

This clonotype has a handful of counts. The chain combines TRBV7-2 with TRBJ2-2; possibly TRBD1 for D (5 bases). The germline gives CDR1 SGHTA, CDR2 FQGNSA. This CDR3 region has 15 residues. The ends were cut back, 7 bases at V and 2 bases at J, with 14 bases in the middle. The CDR3 loop reads CASTWGWRNTGELFF. The DNA for the CDR3 is TGTGCCAGCACCTGGGGCTGGAGAAACACCGGGGAGCTGTTTTTT.

This clonotype has just a few counts. The chain is built from TRBV7-9 and TRBJ2-2, with D unresolved. The CDR3 has 13 amino acids. Trimming pared 5 bases from V and 5 bases from J, leaving 9 bases between. Per germline, CDR1 SEHNR and CDR2 FQNEAQ (reference sequence). Here the CDR3 reads CASSVVGTGELFF. The CDR3 DNA follows: TGTGCCAGCAGCGTTGTGGGGACCGGGGAGCTGTTTTTT.

The V and J genes are TRBV28 and TRBJ2-7; D perhaps matches TRBD2 (5 bases). The CDR3 is made up of 16 amino acids. Germline V gene lookup returns CDR1 MDHEN and CDR2 SYDVKM. The V end was cut by 4 bases, the J end by 4 bases, with 20 bases between. The chain's CDR3 is CASSSIMAGVLYEQYF. The CDR3 DNA reads as TGTGCCAGCAGTTCCATAATGGCCGGGGTCCTATACGAGCAGTACTTC.

This clonotype showed up just a few times. The rearrangement links TRBV6-2 or TRBV6-3 to TRBJ2-5; TRBD2 aligns across 11 bases. CDR1 is MNHEY and CDR2 is SVGEGT in the germline V gene. V shed 8 bases and J 5 bases; nucleotides not matched to a gene: 7. This CDR3 has 14 residues. The CDR3 region is CASGALAGVETQYF. The CDR3, as DNA: TGTGCCAGCGGAGCACTAGCGGGAGTTGAGACCCAGTACTTC.

This clonotype was observed at least ten times. V and J are TRBV3-1 and TRBJ2-7; a possible D gene is TRBD2 (6 bases). This CDR3 comprises 14 residues. Germline V gene data show CDR1 as LGHDT and CDR2 as YNNKEL (reference sequence). Trimming removed 9 bases at V and 3 bases at J, with 18 bases between. This CDR3 reads CASQPTGEDYEQYF. CDR3 in DNA: TGTGCCAGTCAGCCGACGGGAGAAGACTACGAGCAGTACTTC.

This clonotype was recorded at least ten times. V is TRBV12-3 or TRBV12-4 and J is TRBJ1-5; no firm D call. Trimming removed 1 base at V and 5 bases at J, with 9 bases between. The CDR3 loop spans 14 amino acids. CDR3 sequence reads: CASSLGGTHQPQHF. The DNA of the CDR3 is TGTGCCAGCAGTTTAGGGGGTACTCATCAGCCCCAGCATTTT.

The CDR3 sequence is CASSPKSTDTQYF. As DNA, the CDR3 is TGTGCCAGCAGTCCGAAGAGCACAGATACGCAGTATTTT. V and J are TRBV13 and TRBJ2-3, with D unresolved. There are 13 residues in the CDR3. V was pared by 6 bases and J by 0 bases, with 7 bases between. The germline V gene has CDR1 PRHDT and CDR2 FYEKMQ (reference sequence).

This clonotype was seen more than once but under ten times. CDR3 protein: CASSLGLADEQFF. In DNA, the CDR3 is TGTGCCAGCAGCTTAGGACTAGCGGATGAGCAGTTCTTC. The genes are TRBV11-3 and TRBJ2-1, with 9 nucleotides matching TRBD2. V shed 1 base and J 8 bases; nucleotides not matched to a gene: 0. The germline gives CDR1 SGHNT, CDR2 YENEEA. The CDR3 length is 13 residues.

The J gene is TRBJ2-4, the V gene TRBV23-1, with D tentatively TRBD1 or TRBD2 (5 bases each). TRBV23-1 belongs to the ORF category, with a function that is uncertain. The CDR3 sequence is 17 residues long. V lost 0 bases, J lost 3 bases, and 15 bases lay in between. CDR3 nucleotides: TGCGCCAGCAGTCAATCAGGGGAGTATACCTTCAAAAACATTCAGTACTTC. Amino acids: CASSQSGEYTFKNIQYF.

This clonotype showed up just a few times. This rearrangement joins TRBV5-5 to TRBJ2-2, with D hard to call. Germline CDR1 SGHKS, CDR2 YYEKEE (reference sequence). This CDR3 is 13 amino acids long. Trimming pared 4 bases from V and 7 bases from J, leaving 11 bases between. CDR3 sequence reads: CASSPPLGGELFF. The CDR3, as DNA: TGTGCCAGCAGCCCCCCGCTGGGCGGGGAGCTGTTTTTT.

This clonotype was detected only once. CDR3 region: CASGSLQRGTGELFF. The DNA for the CDR3 is TGTGCCAGCGGTTCGTTACAGCGAGGGACCGGGGAGCTGTTTTTT. The V gene is TRBV28, the J gene TRBJ2-2; tentatively, D is TRBD2 (5 bases). Trimming shortened V by 8 bases and J by 5 bases, and 18 bases separated the two germline ends. CDR3 length: 15 residues. Germline CDR1 reads MDHEN; CDR2 reads SYDVKM. Based on the CDR3 plus reference TRBV28 and TRBJ2-2, the full variable domain is DVKVTQSSRYLVKRTGEKVFLECVQDMDHENMFWYRQDPGLGLRLIYFSYDVKMKEKGDIPEGYSVSREKKERFSLILESASTNQTSMYLCASGSLQRGTGELFFGEGSRLTVL.

In its sample, this clonotype was seen a few times. The gene calls are TRBV7-9 and TRBJ1-1; D not resolved. Per the germline V gene, CDR1 is SEHNR and CDR2 is FQNEAQ (reference sequence). Trimming took 7 bases from V and 4 from J, leaving 10 bases between them. This CDR3 has 12 amino acids. The CDR3 sequence: CASTSGVTEAFF. The DNA of the CDR3 is TGTGCCAGCACCTCTGGGGTCACTGAAGCTTTCTTT.

There are many counts of this clonotype. The chain links TRBV12-3 or TRBV12-4 to TRBJ2-2; 10 bases align to TRBD2. The junction had 8 bases not matched to a gene; V was cut back by 6 bases and J by 7 bases. This CDR3 has 15 residues. In DNA form, the CDR3 reads TGTGCCAGCAGATCCGCTAGCGGGAGCATCGGGGAGCTGTTTTTT. Its translation: CASRSASGSIGELFF.

This clonotype showed up many times. The genes are TRBV6-2 or TRBV6-3 and TRBJ2-2; D is unresolved. Germline CDR1 reads MNHEY; CDR2 reads SVGEGT. The V end lost 7 bases, the J end lost 1 base, and 16 bases lay between the germline ends. The CDR3 extends over 16 amino acids. The CDR3 sequence is CASTSPSVRNTGELFF. CDR3 bases: TGTGCCAGCACCTCACCCTCTGTGCGGAACACCGGGGAGCTGTTTTTT.

Ten or more counts support this clonotype. The chain uses TRBV5-4 and TRBJ2-3, with D uncertain. With 5 bases removed from V and 2 bases from J, the gap between germline ends came to 6 bases. The CDR3 sequence is 12 residues long. The germline gives CDR1 SGHNT, CDR2 YYREEE (reference sequence). The CDR3 loop reads CASSGFTDTQYF. CDR3 coding DNA: TGTGCCAGCAGTGGTTTCACAGATACGCAGTATTTT.

This clonotype was picked up one time. This may come from a read error, since a much larger clone is one base off. The genes are TRBV9 and TRBJ2-5, with a weak D call TRBD2 (5 bases). The germline V and J ends were trimmed by 6 bases and 1 base, with 16 bases remaining between them. The germline gives CDR1 SGDLS, CDR2 YYNGEE. CDR3 size: 15 residues. The CDR3 coding sequence is TGTGCCAGCAACCTGCTAGCCAGCCCCCAAGAGACCCAGTACTTC. Translation: CASNLLASPQETQYF.

A few counts support this clonotype. The chain joins TRBV20-1 to TRBJ2-5; D call uncertain. The CDR3 totals 16 residues. The germline CDR1 and CDR2 sequences are DFQATT and SNEGSKA (reference sequence). V was trimmed by 3 bases and J by 3 bases, leaving 20 bases between them. Here the CDR3 DNA reads TGCAGTGCTAGTGTAGACCCGCCGCAAGACAAAGAGACCCAGTACTTC. Protein: CSASVDPPQDKETQYF.